What follows are 8 T cell receptor beta chains derived from one specimen sequenced in a study of blood T cell repertoires in COVID-19. Method: immunoSEQ multiplex PCR; TCRdb's copy keeps in-frame clones and lacks some. In the table there are some 110,000 clones, almost 85% of which are singletons. The sample comprised peripheral blood. These receptors originate from a man aged 65 to 85 with active or convalescent COVID-19.

CDR3: CASGPTRHNEQFF. In DNA form, the CDR3 reads TGTGCCAGCGGCCCCACTAGGCACAATGAGCAGTTCTTC. The rearrangement uses TRBV3-1 (or the pseudogene TRBV3-2) and TRBJ2-1, with D possibly being TRBD2 (5 bases). The CDR3 is 13 residues long. V lost 8 bases, J lost 5 bases, and 13 bases lay in between. CDR1 and CDR2 (germline): LGHDT, YNNKEL (reference sequence).

The count of this clone is one. The rearrangement joins TRBV2 to TRBJ2-7; the match to TRBD2 covers 9 bases. CDR3 size: 12 residues. The trim removed 8 bases at V and 5 bases at J, leaving 4 bases unmatched. Germline-derived CDR1 and CDR2 are SNHLY and FYNNEI. Here the CDR3 DNA reads TGTGCCAGCGGGGCTAGCGGGAACGAGCAGTACTTC. This gives the protein CASGASGNEQYF.

This CDR3 reads CASSQQVNTEAFF. The CDR3 bases are TGTGCCAGTAGTCAACAGGTGAACACTGAAGCTTTCTTT. The chain is built from TRBV19 and TRBJ1-1, with D perhaps matching TRBD1 (5 bases). Trimming shortened V by 5 bases and J by 0 bases, and 7 bases separated the two germline ends. This CDR3 has 13 residues. The V gene's germline CDR1 is LNHDA and CDR2 SQIVND (reference sequence). The variable domain in full, completed from reference TRBV19 and TRBJ1-1, reads DGGITQSPKYLFRKEGQNVTLSCEQNLNHDAMYWYRQDPGQGLRLIYYSQIVNDFQKGDIAEGYSVSREKKESFPLTVTSAQKNPTAFYLCASSQQVNTEAFFGQGTRLTVV.

The chain uses TRBV7-3 and TRBJ2-7; unclear D gene. CDR1 and CDR2 (germline): SGHTA, FQGTGA. Deletions cut 5 bases from V and 0 bases from J, with 11 bases between. The CDR3 covers 14 residues. In nucleotides, the CDR3 is TGTGCCAGCAGCCCAAGTCACAGCTCCTACGAGCAGTACTTC. As protein: CASSPSHSSYEQYF.

This chain joins TRBV6-4 and TRBJ2-3; possibly TRBD1 for D (5 bases). Germline-derived CDR1 and CDR2 are MRHNA and SNTAGT. CDR3 size: 15 residues. V was shortened by 4 bases and J by 2 bases, with 13 bases between the two germline ends. The CDR3 region is CASSASGSSTDTQYF. The CDR3 nucleotides are TGTGCCAGCAGTGCGTCAGGGTCCTCCACAGATACGCAGTATTTT.

This clone was detected ten times or more. The chain joins TRBV18 to TRBJ2-7; 8 bases agree with TRBD2. Per the germline V gene, CDR1 is KGHSH and CDR2 is LQKENI. The junction had 11 bases not matched to a gene; V was cut back by 0 bases and J by 7 bases. This CDR3 spans 16 amino acids. The DNA for the CDR3 is TGTGCCAGCTCACCACCGTCACTAGCGGACATCGGGGAGCAGTACTTC. Amino acid sequence: CASSPPSLADIGEQYF.

This clone has just a few counts. V and J are TRBV5-4 and TRBJ1-5; tentative D call: TRBD1 (6 bases). Trimming removed 4 bases at V and 3 bases at J, with 11 bases between. CDR1 is SGHNT, CDR2 YYREEE, per germline (reference sequence). The CDR3 covers 14 residues. The CDR3 is CASSLQGNNQPQHF. CDR3 nucleotide sequence: TGTGCCAGCAGCCTACAGGGCAACAATCAGCCCCAGCATTTT.

This sequence joins TRBV20-1 and TRBJ1-2; D remains ambiguous. From germline, CDR1 is DFQATT and CDR2 SNEGSKA (reference sequence). V was clipped by 6 bases and J by 6 bases, with 11 bases between them. The CDR3 is 11 amino acids. The CDR3 DNA reads TGCAGTGCCAAACGACAACATGGCTACACCTTC. This codes for CSAKRQHGYTF.